These 13 T cell receptor beta chains were all obtained from the same sample, sequenced in a study of T cell changes during pregnancy in multiple sclerosis. The method was immunoSEQ multiplex PCR; TCRdb's version includes in-frame clones alone and lacks a portion of them. The sample lists some 47,000 clones; more than 75% were seen once. Specimen: CD8+ T cells from peripheral blood mononuclear cells, collected after pregnancy. These receptors originate from a female donor in good health, enrolled as a control in a pregnancy study.

Remarks on this clone: A read error may account for a junction end that differs from germline. This chain uses TRBV7-9 with TRBJ1-5; 9 positions agree with TRBD1. This CDR3 spans 17 amino acids. Germline CDR1 SEHNR, CDR2 FQNEAQ (reference sequence). This CDR3 reads CASSFDPGQGFNQPRHF. The CDR3 DNA reads TGTGCCAGCAGCTTCGACCCGGGACAGGGCTTTAATCAGCCCCGGCATTTT. Combining the CDR3 with reference TRBV7-9 and TRBJ1-5 gives the whole variable domain DTGVSQNPRHKITKRGQNVTFRCDPISEHNRLYWYRQTLGQGPEFLTYFQNEAQLEKSRLLSDRFSAERPKGSFSTLEIQRTEQGDSAMYLCASSFDPGQGFNQPRHFGDGTRLSIL.

The chain is built from TRBV7-3 and TRBJ2-3; D gene uncertain. This CDR3 is 13 amino acids long. The V end was cut by 1 base, the J end by 4 bases, with 6 bases between. Germline assignment: CDR1 SGHTA and CDR2 FQGTGA. In DNA, the CDR3 is TGTGCCAGCAGCTTAATGGGCCCAGATACGCAGTATTTT. Translating gives CASSLMGPDTQYF.

This chain connects TRBV28 to TRBJ1-6; D unresolved. Germline loops: CDR1 MDHEN, CDR2 SYDVKM. Trimming took 3 bases from V and 7 from J, leaving 10 bases between them. The CDR3 has 14 amino acids. CDR3 DNA sequence: TGTGCCAGCAGTTTCAAAAATAGCAATTCACCCCTCCACTTT. Its protein product is CASSFKNSNSPLHF.

V is TRBV13 and J is TRBJ2-4, with 9 bases fitting TRBD1. The CDR3 sequence is 16 residues long. Looked up from germline, CDR1 is PRHDT and CDR2 is FYEKMQ (reference sequence). V lost 1 base and J lost 9; bases outside the gene matches: 10. CDR3 residues: CASSLEVGQGRGIQYF. DNA of the CDR3: TGTGCCAGCAGCTTAGAAGTTGGACAGGGGCGAGGCATTCAGTACTTC.

By sample fraction, this clone is medium-sized. The chain uses TRBV5-1 and TRBJ2-5; 9 bases are shared with TRBD1. Germline V gene sequence: CDR1 SGHRS, CDR2 YFSETQ. The V gene end was trimmed by 4 bases and the J gene end by 5 bases; junction bases not matched to a gene: 9. This CDR3 region has 15 residues. The CDR3 reads CASSQSSGQGETQYF. The CDR3 DNA follows: TGCGCCAGCAGCCAATCCTCCGGACAGGGGGAGACCCAGTACTTC.

The rearrangement joins TRBV9 to TRBJ1-2; TRBD1 matches at 9 bases. CDR1 is SGDLS and CDR2 is YYNGEE in the germline V gene. This CDR3 contains 15 residues. V lost 2 bases to trimming and J lost 8 bases; unmatched junction nucleotides: 10. CDR3 in amino acids: CASSVSPGQGLGYTF. CDR3 DNA: TGTGCCAGCAGCGTTTCACCGGGACAGGGTTTGGGCTACACCTTC.

This chain joins TRBV11-2 and TRBJ2-3, with 10 positions matching TRBD2. This CDR3 is built from 13 residues. The germline CDR1 and CDR2 sequences are SGHAT and FQNNGV. J lost 14 bases, V lost 1 base, and 6 bases had no gene match. CDR3 coding DNA: TGTGCCAGCAGCTTAGTTGATCAGCGGGGGGGGTATTTT. Its protein is CASSLVDQRGGYF.

The chain has TRBV9 and TRBJ1-1, with TRBD1 as a possible D gene (5 bases). The V and J ends lost 6 bases and 11 bases respectively, with 20 bases between them. There are 13 residues in the CDR3. CDR1 and CDR2 from the germline V gene are SGDLS and YYNGEE. The CDR3 is CASTPGGPGRAFF. The CDR3, as DNA: TGTGCCAGCACACCGGGGGGTCCGGGTCGGGCTTTCTTT.

As concerns this clone: Other DNA sequences within the sample encode an identical CDR3. The V gene is TRBV7-3, the J gene TRBJ2-2; 10 nucleotides align to TRBD1. J lost 4 bases, V lost 4 bases, and 3 bases had no gene match. Germline lookup yields CDR1 SGHTA and CDR2 FQGTGA. This CDR3 has 15 amino acids. Here the CDR3 DNA reads TGTGCCAGCAGCTCCGGGACAGGGGTCACCGGGGAGCTGTTTTTT. Protein product: CASSSGTGVTGELFF.

This chain uses TRBV7-6 with TRBJ1-1; D is uncertain. Trimming took off 5 bases at V and 1 base at J, with 5 bases between the two ends. The CDR3 length is 12 residues. Looked up from germline, CDR1 is SGHVS and CDR2 is FNYEAQ. The CDR3 region has the DNA TGTGCCAGCAGCCACACGAACACTGAAGCTTTCTTT. Translating gives CASSHTNTEAFF.

This clone was counted a single time. The rearrangement uses TRBV11-2 and TRBJ2-7; perhaps TRBD2 as D (6 bases). The CDR3 is 14 residues long. The V end was cut by 0 bases, the J end by 4 bases, with 10 bases between. Germline CDR1 is SGHAT and CDR2 is FQNNGV. The CDR3 here is CASSLDLGRYEQYF. CDR3 nucleotides: TGTGCCAGCAGCTTAGATCTGGGGAGGTACGAGCAGTACTTC.

V is TRBV30 and J is TRBJ1-2; D may be TRBD1 (6 bases). From germline, CDR1 is GTSNPN and CDR2 SVGIG (reference sequence). Deletions cut 3 bases from V and 4 bases from J, with 24 bases between. The CDR3 consists of 17 residues. The CDR3 DNA sequence: TGTGCCTGGAGCCCATTGGGCCGACAGGACGGAAGCTATGGCTACACCTTC. Its protein product is CAWSPLGRQDGSYGYTF. The full variable domain, rest sourced from reference TRBV30 and TRBJ1-2, is SQTIHQWPATLVQPVGSPLSLECTVEGTSNPNLYWYRQAAGRGLQLLFYSVGIGQISSEVPQNLSASRPQDRQFILSSKKLLLSDSGFYLCAWSPLGRQDGSYGYTFGSGTRLTVV.

The chain has TRBV28 and TRBJ1-6; D possibly corresponds to TRBD1 (5 bases). V was cut by 6 bases and J by 7 bases, with 13 bases left in between. This CDR3 comprises 14 residues. Germline values: CDR1 MDHEN, CDR2 SYDVKM. This CDR3 is CASSYDSFNSPLHF. As DNA, the CDR3 is TGTGCCAGCAGCTATGACAGCTTCAATTCACCCCTCCACTTT.